This paragraph reports one TCR beta chain. Its antigen is currently unknown. The sample originates from a study of a mutant IDH1 vaccine in newly diagnosed glioma. Background on the study: Vaccine dosing followed radiotherapy by 4-6 weeks, or accompanied temozolomide cycles.

Stated time point: week 47, end of study. With topical imiquimod, each dose of the vaccine consisted of 300 ug of mutant IDH1 20-mer peptide. Libraries were prepared by immunoSEQ multiplex PCR; TCRdb keeps only in-frame clonotypes and omits some of them. The sample holds about 56,000 clones; about 79% are singletons and the top ten take approximately 5.3%. The receptor comes from a man aged 45-65 years with glioma. Sample: PBMCs, taken from a glioma patient whose treatment included an IDH1 peptide vaccine.

Here the CDR3 DNA reads TGTGCCAGCAGCTCCAAGACAGGGGGTGCTGGGGCCAACGTCCTGACTTTC. Translating gives CASSSKTGGAGANVLTF. The chain joins TRBV5-4 to TRBJ2-6; 9 bases fit TRBD1. Looked up from germline, CDR1 is SGHNT and CDR2 is YYREEE (reference sequence). V trimming: 3 bases; J trimming: 2 bases; junction bases outside the gene matches: 6. The CDR3 has 17 residues.